This T cell receptor (beta chain) originates from a study of blood T cell repertoires in COVID-19. Whole-study context: Whether acute or convalescent, the COVID-19 samples came from the United States, Italy and Spain. T cells, B-cell-depleted T cells, or PBMCs provided the cDNA or gDNA that served as material.

V lost 0 bases, J lost 0 bases, and 6 bases stayed unmatched. Germline V gene sequence: CDR1 SGHVS, CDR2 FQNEAQ. The CDR3 totals 18 residues. Study processing details: Cell counts per sample came from amplifying reference gene primers. Using immunoSEQ multiplex PCR, the repertoire was profiled, and TCRdb retains in-frame clones only, with some absent. Clonal size and the V and J genes are those of that table, whereas D and trimming came from the DNA. The sample lists approximately 60,000 clones, approximately 79% occurring once. Specimen: peripheral blood. This chain joins TRBV7-8 and TRBJ1-4, with 8 positions matching TRBD1. The origin of this receptor is a woman aged 80 or older with active or convalescent COVID-19. CDR3 sequence: CASSLAAPGQATNEKLFF. CDR3 in DNA: TGTGCCAGCAGCTTAGCGGCTCCGGGACAGGCAACTAATGAAAAACTGTTTTTT.